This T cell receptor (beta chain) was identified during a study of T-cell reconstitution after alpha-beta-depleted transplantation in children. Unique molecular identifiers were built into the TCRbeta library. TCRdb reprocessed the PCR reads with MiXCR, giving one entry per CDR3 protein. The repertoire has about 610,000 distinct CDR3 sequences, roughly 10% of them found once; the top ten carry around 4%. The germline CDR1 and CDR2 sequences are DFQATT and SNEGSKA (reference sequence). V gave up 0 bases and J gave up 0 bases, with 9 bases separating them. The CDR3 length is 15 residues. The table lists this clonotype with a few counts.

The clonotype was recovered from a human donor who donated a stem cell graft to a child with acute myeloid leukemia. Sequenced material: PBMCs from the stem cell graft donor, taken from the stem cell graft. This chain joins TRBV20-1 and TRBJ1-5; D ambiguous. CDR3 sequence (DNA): TGCAGTGCTAGAGATTGGCAGGATAGCAATCAGCCCCAGCATTTT. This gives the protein CSARDWQDSNQPQHF.